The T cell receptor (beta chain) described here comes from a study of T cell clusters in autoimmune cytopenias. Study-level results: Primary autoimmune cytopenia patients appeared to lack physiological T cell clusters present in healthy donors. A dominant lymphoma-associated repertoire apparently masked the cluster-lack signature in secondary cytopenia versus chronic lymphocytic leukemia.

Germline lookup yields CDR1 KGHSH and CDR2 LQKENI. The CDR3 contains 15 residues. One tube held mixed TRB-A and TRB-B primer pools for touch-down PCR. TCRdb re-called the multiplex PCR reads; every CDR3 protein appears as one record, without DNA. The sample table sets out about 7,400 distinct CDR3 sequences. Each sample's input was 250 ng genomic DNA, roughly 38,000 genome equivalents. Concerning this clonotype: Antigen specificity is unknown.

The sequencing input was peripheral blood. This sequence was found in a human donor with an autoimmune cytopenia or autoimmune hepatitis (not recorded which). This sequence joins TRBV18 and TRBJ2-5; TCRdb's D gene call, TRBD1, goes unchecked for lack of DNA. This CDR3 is CASSLLGQVGETQYF.